The 10 T cell receptor beta chains reported below all come from one sample, sequenced in a study of T cells in localized non-small cell lung cancer. Profiled with immunoSEQ multiplex PCR; TCRdb holds only in-frame clones, not every one. The profile covers about 21,000 clones, with about 80% appearing a single time and more than 4% taken by the ten largest. The sequencing used peripheral blood, collected before any cancer treatment. Receptors originate from a man aged 40 to 69 with stage I lung adenocarcinoma.

Sample share makes this clone medium-sized. The V gene is TRBV29-1, the J gene TRBJ2-5; D call uncertain. Deletions cut 6 bases from V and 1 base from J, with 9 bases between. Per germline, CDR1 SQVTM and CDR2 ANQGSEA. CDR3 length: 12 residues. CDR3 sequence (DNA): TGCAGCGTAGCTAGTTCCCAAGAGACCCAGTACTTC. Translating gives CSVASSQETQYF.

The chain has TRBV28 and TRBJ1-4, with 9 bases identical to TRBD1. This CDR3 spans 14 amino acids. The germline V gene has CDR1 MDHEN and CDR2 SYDVKM. Trimming cost V 6 bases and J 6 bases; bases outside gene matches: 5. CDR3 sequence: CASRPTGGHEKLFF. CDR3 DNA: TGTGCCAGCAGGCCCACAGGGGGCCATGAAAAACTGTTTTTT. Looking up the rest from reference TRBV28 and TRBJ1-4 gives the full variable domain: DVKVTQSSRYLVKRTGEKVFLECVQDMDHENMFWYRQDPGLGLRLIYFSYDVKMKEKGDIPEGYSVSREKKERFSLILESASTNQTSMYLCASRPTGGHEKLFFGSGTQLSVL.

The rearrangement links TRBV9 to TRBJ2-7, with D perhaps matching TRBD1 (6 bases). Trimming left V 0 bases short and J 2 bases short, with 9 bases between. Looked up from germline, CDR1 is SGDLS and CDR2 is YYNGEE. The CDR3 runs 14 residues. The CDR3 DNA is TGTGCCAGCAGCGTAGATGAGGGGGCCTACGAGCAGTACTTC. It translates to CASSVDEGAYEQYF. The full variable domain, rest sourced from reference TRBV9 and TRBJ2-7, is DSGVTQTPKHLITATGQRVTLRCSPRSGDLSVYWYQQSLDQGLQFLIQYYNGEERAKGNILERFSAQQFPDLHSELNLSSLELGDSALYFCASSVDEGAYEQYFGPGTRLTVT.

The chain employs TRBV10-3 and TRBJ1-1; maybe TRBD1 (6 bases). With 4 bases removed from V and 3 bases from J, the gap between germline ends came to 21 bases. The CDR3 has 17 amino acids. CDR1 is ENHRY and CDR2 is SYGVKD in the germline V gene. The CDR3 loop reads CAISGPGTGSDDTEAFF. The CDR3, as DNA: TGTGCCATCAGTGGTCCCGGAACAGGGAGTGACGACACTGAAGCTTTCTTT.

The chain employs TRBV18 and TRBJ2-7, with TRBD1 matching 7 bases. Germline trimming cut 5 bases from V and 1 base from J; bases unmatched to any gene: 8. Germline V gene data show CDR1 as KGHSH and CDR2 as LQKENI. The length of the CDR3 is 15 residues. Here the CDR3 reads CASSATGTASYEQYF. Written as DNA, the CDR3 is TGTGCCAGCTCAGCCACCGGGACAGCTTCCTACGAGCAGTACTTC.

This sequence joins TRBV7-2 and TRBJ2-3; TRBD2 matches 10 bases. The V gene's germline CDR1 is SGHTA and CDR2 FQGNSA. V was clipped by 2 bases and J by 5 bases; unmatched bases: 4. CDR3 length: 15 amino acids. DNA for the CDR3: TGTGCCAGCAGCTTAACTAGCGGGGTAGGAGATACGCAGTATTTT. Translating gives CASSLTSGVGDTQYF.

The CDR3 here is CASSEAGIIEAFF. The CDR3 DNA follows: TGTGCCAGCAGTGAAGCCGGCATTATTGAAGCTTTCTTT. The chain uses TRBV2 and TRBJ1-1; D unclear. V dropped 0 bases and J dropped 7 bases, with 9 bases sitting between them. This CDR3 region has 13 residues. Germline CDR1 and CDR2: SNHLY and FYNNEI.

V gene TRBV2 combines with J gene TRBJ2-7; no clear D. The CDR3 spans 13 residues. Between the trimmed V and J ends, which lost 3 bases and 6 bases, there was a span of 12 bases. Germline loops: CDR1 SNHLY, CDR2 FYNNEI. CDR3 DNA: TGTGCCAGCAGTGATCTAATCAGTCTCGAGCAGTACTTC. Protein sequence: CASSDLISLEQYF. The full variable domain, completed using reference TRBV2 and TRBJ2-7, is EPEVTQTPSHQVTQMGQEVILRCVPISNHLYFYWYRQILGQKVEFLVSFYNNEISEKSEIFDDQFSVERPDGSNFTLKIRSTKLEDSAMYFCASSDLISLEQYFGPGTRLTVT.

The rearrangement links TRBV7-8 to TRBJ2-2; the match to TRBD1 covers 11 bases. With V trimmed by 5 bases and J by 7 bases, 15 bases remained unmatched. The CDR3 spans 18 residues. CDR1 SGHVS and CDR2 FQNEAQ come from the germline V gene. The CDR3 bases are TGTGCCAGCAGCAATACCGCCGGGACAGGGGGATTATTCGGGGAGCTGTTTTTT. Its translation: CASSNTAGTGGLFGELFF.

V is TRBV21-1 and J is TRBJ2-2; the D call of TRBD1 is as the table states it, not checked on the DNA. TRBV21-1 constitutes a pseudogene. CDR3 length equals 17 residues. Here the CDR3 DNA reads TGTGCCAGCAGCATAAGGGACAGGGGAAGGCGTACCGGGGAGCTGTTTTTT. It translates to CASSIRDRGRRTGELFF.